This TCR beta chain was captured by sequencing in a study of T cell responses to AZD1222 COVID-19 vaccine (dated by TCRdb to about 2021). Study-wide context: TCR sequencing was performed for 230 to 250 trial participants, of whom approximately 200 were given two doses of AZD1222 and 26 were given two doses of MenACWY control vaccine. Enrollment into the trials was organized by age into subgroups of 18-55, 56-69 and 70-plus years, and those subgroups contained roughly 140, 27 and 60 TCR-sequenced participants, respectively.

Overall study results and their limits: Vaccine-associated CD4 TCRs spanned the whole spike protein, with dominant responses in regions 160-218 and 743-854. Conclusions about previously exposed vaccinees are limited because only a handful of AZD1222 recipients were SARS-CoV-2 seropositive at baseline. Most participants were white British and females outnumbered males, and the authors suggested that clonal diversity may have been underestimated. The 56-69-year group was small, and its depth increase did not reach significance, likely because of low power. Because no day 14 peak-response samples were available, the repertoires could be characterized only after the peak T cell response. After two AZD1222 doses, both the breadth and the depth of spike-specific TCRs were significantly higher than at day 0 and than in MenACWY recipients. Nearly half of unique spike-specific TCRs reportedly recognized epitopes outside regions mutated in the B.1.351 and B.1.1.7 variants.

The CDR3 regions of human TCRbeta chains were analyzed by immunosequencing. On the study's bioinformatics: Repertoire TCRs were matched against a reference library of SARS-CoV-2-specific TCRs generated with the MIRA antigen-specificity platform. Breadth was defined as the fraction of unique TCRs that were SARS-CoV-2-associated, and depth was defined as the fraction of total T cells that were SARS-CoV-2-associated. Using the MIRA data, every spike-specific TCR was mapped to the spike region that the TCR reacted to and assigned to either a CD4 or a CD8 class. Log10-transformed breadth and depth values were compared by one-way ANOVA with Sidak's multiple comparisons tests. Held by TCRdb, this immuneACCESS table contains in-frame sequences only and omits some clones. Under half of the omission traces to an unresolved V gene where checked; the cause of the rest is unknown. V and J calls and clone size are those listed in that table; D and trimming were worked out from the DNA. This sample gives roughly 70,000 clones in total; 75% to 85% of them show up just once. The ten largest clones capture approximately 20% of the sample.

Note on this clone: Its specific antigen is unknown. No much larger clone is present one base from it, and per-base qualities are unavailable.

This specimen's time point label, interpreted: baseline before first vaccination. What this sample's treatment or condition label stands for: meningococcal conjugate vaccine given as trial control. Vaccinee samples were obtained from the UK trials COV001 and COV002, which included a single-blind randomized controlled phase 2/3 trial of AZD1222 (ChAdOx1 nCoV-19) in healthy adults. Trial participant PBMC samples were collected at day 0 and day 28 after the second dose for TCRbeta chain sequencing. The sequences come from peripheral blood, collected on day 0 of MenACWY control vaccination. The sequence came from an adult in good health.

The DNA sequence follows: TGTGCCAGCAGTGAAGGGTTTGAAAGGGGCTACACCTTC. Its protein reads: CASSEGFERGYTF. The chain is encoded by TRBV2 joined to TRBJ1-2, with the D segment identity uncertain. The CDR3 covers 13 residues, taking in both the cysteine and the phenylalanine. The entry retains the CDR3 DNA only, 39 bases that are in frame from base 1. The germline ends are 11 bases apart after V is trimmed by 1 base and J by 8 bases. From the germline V gene, CDR1 is SNHLY and CDR2 is FYNNEI.